Each of the 14 T cell receptor beta chains below was sequenced from the same sample in a study of tumor-infiltrating lymphocytes in primary liver carcinoma. Production of TCR beta cDNA used 500 ng total RNA together with a constant-region primer. Libraries of TCR beta came from three nested multiplex PCR rounds with slightly modified ARM-PCR. The two initial PCR rounds, roughly 9 cycles each, used TRBV1-TRBV30 forward and C-beta reverse primers. TCRdb redid the calling of the multiplex PCR reads with MiXCR, one entry per CDR3 protein. The repertoire holds a few hundred thousand distinct CDR3 sequences, more than 55% seen once, with approximately 15% in the top ten. Germline DNA was also extracted, while the blood RNA originated from unsorted whole blood. Sample: peripheral blood. The receptors were sampled from a woman between 25 and 40 years old with primary liver carcinoma and hepatitis B virus infection.

The table lists this clonotype with a few counts. V usage is TRBV7-9 and J usage is TRBJ2-7; 12 bases are a match to TRBD2. CDR3 length equals 16 residues. Per the germline V gene, CDR1 is SEHNR and CDR2 is FQNEAQ (reference sequence). With 5 bases clipped from V and 6 bases from J, the junction kept 11 bases outside the gene matches. In DNA form, the CDR3 reads TGTGCCAGCAGCCCCTGGACTAGCGGGACTAGGGGCGAGCAGTACTTC. This sequence encodes CASSPWTSGTRGEQYF.

With regard to this clonotype: As the CDR3 is not closed by the conserved phenylalanine or tryptophan, this likely results from a read error. The V and J genes are TRBV12-3 or TRBV12-4 and TRBJ2-2, with 8 bases matching TRBD2. This CDR3 is built from 13 residues. V shed 5 bases and J 10 bases; nucleotides not matched to a gene: 6. The CDR3 DNA reads TGTGCCAGCAGTCTTAATGGACTAGCGGAGCTGTTTGTT. It codes for CASSLNGLAELFV.

This clonotype was found many times. The gene calls are TRBV29-1 and TRBJ1-2, with a tentative D call TRBD1 (6 bases). Trimming shortened V by 6 bases and J by 2 bases, and 16 bases separated the two germline ends. Per the germline V gene, CDR1 is SQVTM and CDR2 is ANQGSEA. The length of the CDR3 is 14 residues. The CDR3 spells CSVKSGAGNYGYTF. The CDR3, as DNA: TGCAGCGTCAAATCAGGGGCTGGGAACTATGGCTACACCTTC.

J is TRBJ1-3 and V is TRBV29-1; a weak D match, TRBD1 (5 bases). CDR3 length: 14 residues. Germline assignment: CDR1 SQVTM and CDR2 ANQGSEA. V lost 7 bases, J lost 5 bases, and 18 bases lay in between. The CDR3 is CSADGAGDRNTIYF. CDR3 nucleotides: TGCAGCGCTGACGGGGCTGGAGATAGAAACACCATATATTTT.

As regards this clonotype: The junction departs from the called germline gene at one end, perhaps through a read error. The chain uses TRBV7-9 and TRBJ2-5; D remains ambiguous. Germline V lookup: CDR1 SEHNR, CDR2 FQNEAQ (reference sequence). The CDR3 is 14 amino acids. The CDR3 DNA sequence: TGTGCCAGCAGCCCCGGACCGAACCAAGAGATCCAGTACTTC. It translates to CASSPGPNQEIQYF.

The table lists this clonotype with a few counts. The V call is TRBV29-1, the J call TRBJ2-3, with D tentatively TRBD1 or TRBD2 (5 bases each). The CDR3 sequence is 16 residues long. CDR1 is SQVTM, CDR2 ANQGSEA, per germline. The V end lost 4 bases, the J end lost 1 base, and 18 bases lay between the germline ends. CDR3 sequence: CSVAGRDLSGTDTQYF. CDR3 DNA sequence: TGCAGCGTTGCCGGTCGGGACCTTTCGGGCACAGATACGCAGTATTTT.

In regard to this clonotype: This is likely a read error, given that the CDR3 carries no conserved phenylalanine or tryptophan at its end. This chain connects TRBV11-3 to TRBJ2-4; tentatively, D is TRBD1 or TRBD2 (5 bases each). CDR1 is SGHNT, CDR2 YENEEA, per germline. This CDR3 contains 15 residues. Trimming left V 9 bases short and J 0 bases short, with 15 bases between. The CDR3 DNA follows: TGTGCCAGTAGCCCCCCCGGGACAGCCAAAAACATTCAGTACCTC. Protein: CASSPPGTAKNIQYL.

At least ten counts were recorded for this clonotype. The chain recombines TRBV5-4 with TRBJ2-7; 10 positions agree with TRBD1. Germline CDR1 reads SGHNT; CDR2 reads YYREEE (reference sequence). The CDR3 totals 13 residues. Losses at the gene ends were 2 bases for V and 8 bases for J; bases not matched to a gene: 4. CDR3: CASSLPGQGKQYF. For the CDR3, the DNA is TGTGCCAGCAGCTTACCGGGACAGGGGAAGCAGTACTTC.

The chain couples TRBV6-5 to TRBJ2-3; D is undetermined. The length of the CDR3 is 13 residues. The V gene's germline CDR1 is MNHEY and CDR2 SVGAGI. CDR3 sequence (DNA): TGTTCCTCAACGGCACCGAACTCAGATACGCAGTATTTT. Protein: CSSTAPNSDTQYF.

V gene TRBV12-3 or TRBV12-4 combines with J gene TRBJ2-7; 11 bases agree with TRBD2. The CDR3 runs to 15 residues. The trim removed 7 bases at V and 5 bases at J, leaving 10 bases unmatched. The DNA for the CDR3 is TGTGCCAGCACCTCCTATCTAGCGGGAGGAAACGAGCAGTACTTC. It codes for CASTSYLAGGNEQYF.

As to this clonotype: At one of its ends the junction is not consistent with the germline gene, which may arise from a read error. V usage is TRBV4-1 and J usage is TRBJ2-7; possible D gene TRBD2, 5 bases. The germline V gene has CDR1 MGHRA and CDR2 YSYEKL. The CDR3 extends over 14 amino acids. CDR3 region: CASSHSSGSHEQYF. CDR3 nucleotides: TGCGCCAGCAGCCATTCGAGCGGCTCCCACGAGCAGTACTTC.

This sequence joins TRBV12-3 or TRBV12-4 and TRBJ2-6, with D perhaps matching TRBD1 or TRBD2 (6 bases each). With 3 bases removed from V and 17 bases from J, the gap between germline ends came to 23 bases. CDR3 size: 15 residues. The CDR3 reads CASSFGGSGANVMTF. CDR3 in DNA: TGTGCCAGCAGTTTCGGGGGCTCTGGGGCCAACGTTATGACTTTC.

Turning to this clonotype: At one of its ends the junction is not consistent with the germline gene, which may arise from a read error. This chain links TRBV11-2 with TRBJ2-7; no clear D. Per germline, CDR1 SGHAT and CDR2 FQNNGV. CDR3 length: 12 amino acids. CDR3 in DNA: TGTCCCAGCAGCTTAACGGGTTACGATCAGTACTTC. Its protein is CPSSLTGYDQYF.

As to this clonotype: At one end, the junction sequence differs from germline, possibly due to a read error. V usage is TRBV11-2 and J usage is TRBJ2-1, with D unclear. There are 14 residues in the CDR3. Germline CDR1 is SGHAT and CDR2 is FQNNGV. CDR3: CASSTGLTHNEQFF. The CDR3 DNA is TGTGCAAGCAGCACCGGGCTAACCCACAATGAGCAGTTCTTC. Full variable domain (missing parts from reference TRBV11-2 and TRBJ2-1): EAGVAQSPRYKIIEKRQSVAFWCNPISGHATLYWYQQILGQGPKLLIQFQNNGVVDDSQLPKDRFSAERLKGVDSTLKIQPAKLEDSAVYLCASSTGLTHNEQFFGPGTRLTVL.